This T cell receptor beta chain was found in a study of glioma-infiltrating T cells after dendritic cell vaccination. Libraries were prepared by immunoSEQ multiplex PCR; TCRdb keeps only in-frame clonotypes and omits some of them. The sample has 80,000 to 100,000 clones, about four fifths seen once. Patients had residual fresh-frozen tumor tissue and more than two years of survival data. This clone was seen just once. This CDR3 has 14 residues. The germline CDR1 and CDR2 sequences are SGHNT and YYREEE (reference sequence). Trimming took off 0 bases at V and 5 bases at J, with 11 bases between the two ends.

The sample was blood, taken before dendritic cell vaccination. The rearrangement links TRBV5-4 to TRBJ2-5, with D perhaps TRBD1 (5 bases). This TCR was recovered from a human donor with glioblastoma. The CDR3 nucleotides read TGTGCCAGCAGCTTGGCAGGGTTCCGGGAGACCCAGTACTTC. Protein sequence: CASSLAGFRETQYF. Combining the CDR3 with reference TRBV5-4 and TRBJ2-5 gives the whole variable domain ETGVTQSPTHLIKTRGQQVTLRCSSQSGHNTVSWYQQALGQGPQFIFQYYREEENGRGNFPPRFSGLQFPNYSSELNVNALELDDSALYLCASSLAGFRETQYFGPGTRLLVL.